Below are 23 T cell receptor beta chains sequenced from a single sample in a study of cytomegalovirus exposure and HLA in healthy donors. The PCR employed 60 Vbeta primers together with 13 Jbeta primers. The data were produced by immunoSEQ multiplex PCR, yet TCRdb's version contains in-frame clones alone and is incomplete. This table has some 170,000 clones, approximately 72% appearing once. Sequencing used PBMCs. These receptors came from a human donor in good health.

The chain recombines TRBV6-1 with TRBJ2-3; 9 bases are shared with TRBD2. The CDR3 is 15 residues long. The germline V gene encodes CDR1 MNHNS and CDR2 SASEGT. V lost 6 bases and J lost 2; bases outside the gene matches: 6. CDR3 in amino acids: CASSQAGGNTDTQYF. CDR3 sequence (DNA): TGTGCCAGCAGCCAAGCGGGGGGCAACACAGATACGCAGTATTTT.

The genes are TRBV5-6 and TRBJ2-3; 10 nucleotides match TRBD2. Germline CDR1 is SGHDT and CDR2 is YYEEEE. V lost 3 bases and J lost 1; bases outside the gene matches: 8. The CDR3 consists of 17 residues. The CDR3 DNA is TGTGCCAGCAGCTGGGGGTCAGCGGGGGGGCGCACAGATACGCAGTATTTT. It codes for CASSWGSAGGRTDTQYF. The variable domain in full, with the rest retrieved from reference TRBV5-6 and TRBJ2-3, is DAGVTQSPTHLIKTRGQQVTLRCSPKSGHDTVSWYQQALGQGPQFIFQYYEEEERQRGNFPDRFSGHQFPNYSSELNVNALLLGDSALYLCASSWGSAGGRTDTQYFGPGTRLTVL.

J is TRBJ2-1 and V is TRBV5-1; 9 bases map to TRBD2. In germline, CDR1 is SGHRS, CDR2 YFSETQ. The CDR3 contains 16 residues. V dropped 4 bases and J dropped 12; count of bases not matched to a gene: 17. The CDR3 here is CASSALISGGTGGQFF. The CDR3 DNA is TGCGCCAGCAGCGCCTTAATCAGCGGGGGGACCGGGGGGCAGTTCTTC.

The rearrangement joins TRBV29-1 to TRBJ2-7, with TRBD1 matching over 10 bases. CDR3 length: 11 amino acids. The germline gives CDR1 SQVTM, CDR2 ANQGSEA. The CDR3, as DNA: TGCGGGGGACAGGGGATGGACGAGCAGTACTTC. Its translation: CGGQGMDEQYF.

This clone was counted a few times. The chain combines TRBV7-3 with TRBJ2-3, with 9 bases matching TRBD2. The CDR3 length is 17 residues. Germline V lookup: CDR1 SGHTA, CDR2 FQGTGA. V lost 1 base and J lost 1; bases outside the gene matches: 6. The CDR3 sequence is CASSLNRASGGTDTQYF. Here the CDR3 DNA reads TGTGCCAGCAGCTTAAATCGAGCTAGCGGGGGCACAGATACGCAGTATTTT.

Notes on this clone: Mismatch with germline at one junction end may stem from a read error. The rearrangement joins TRBV7-7 to TRBJ1-4; TRBD1 matches 8 bases. Per germline, CDR1 SSHAT and CDR2 FNYEAQ (reference sequence). The CDR3 is 14 residues long. The CDR3 is CASSAGGSHEKLFF. In DNA form, the CDR3 reads TGTGCTAGCAGCGCAGGGGGCTCGCATGAAAAACTGTTTTTT.

The rearrangement uses TRBV7-8 and TRBJ2-3; 11 nucleotides match TRBD2. The CDR3 length is 16 residues. J gave up 7 bases and V 5 bases, and 11 bases lay outside the gene matches. Germline lookup yields CDR1 SGHVS and CDR2 FQNEAQ. The CDR3 nucleotides read TGTGCCAGCAGCGAACCGGGACTAGCGGAGGATAATACGCAGTATTTT. This translates into CASSEPGLAEDNTQYF.

This clone was counted a single time. The chain uses TRBV19 and TRBJ2-5; 8 positions match TRBD1. Germline V gene sequence: CDR1 LNHDA, CDR2 SQIVND (reference sequence). V shed 3 bases and J 4 bases; nucleotides not matched to a gene: 7. The CDR3 is 15 amino acids. The CDR3 DNA sequence: TGTGCCAGTAGTATGGGCAGGGGGCTCGCAGAGACCCAGTACTTC. The encoded protein is CASSMGRGLAETQYF.

The chain employs TRBV5-1 and TRBJ2-1, with D unclear. This CDR3 has 15 amino acids. V lost 0 bases and J 1 base, leaving 8 bases between the germline ends. Germline lookup yields CDR1 SGHRS and CDR2 YFSETQ. CDR3 in amino acids: CASSLAGSSYNEQFF. The CDR3 DNA sequence: TGCGCCAGCAGCTTGGCAGGCTCTTCCTACAATGAGCAGTTCTTC.

V gene TRBV6-5 combines with J gene TRBJ1-1; D is unresolved. Germline CDR1 is MNHEY and CDR2 is SVGAGI. The length of the CDR3 is 13 residues. Trimming pared 7 bases from V and 3 bases from J, leaving 12 bases between. Here the CDR3 reads CASTRGRYTEAFF. In nucleotides, the CDR3 is TGTGCCAGCACTCGGGGTAGGTACACTGAAGCTTTCTTT.

The chain recombines TRBV27 with TRBJ2-2; 15 bases are shared with TRBD2. The CDR3 consists of 20 residues. Germline CDR1 and CDR2: MNHEY and SMNVEV (reference sequence). The V gene end was trimmed by 7 bases and the J gene end by 0 bases; junction bases not matched to a gene: 12. CDR3 coding DNA: TGTGCCAGCAAGAGTTTAGGGACTAGCGGGGGGACGACGAACACCGGGGAGCTGTTTTTT. It encodes CASKSLGTSGGTTNTGELFF.

The chain is built from TRBV6-4 and TRBJ2-2; D is perhaps TRBD2 (5 bases). Trimming stripped 0 bases from V and 5 bases from J, with 7 bases between. The germline gives CDR1 MRHNA, CDR2 SNTAGT. CDR3 length equals 14 residues. The CDR3 sequence: CASSDSSGTGELFF. CDR3 bases: TGTGCCAGCAGTGACTCGTCGGGGACCGGGGAGCTGTTTTTT.

CDR3 region: CASSLAVSYNEQFF. The DNA of the CDR3 is TGTGCCAGCAGTCTAGCGGTGTCCTACAATGAGCAGTTCTTC. V and J are TRBV2 and TRBJ2-1; 7 bases agree with TRBD2. CDR1 and CDR2 (germline): SNHLY, FYNNEI. V shed 5 bases and J 1 base; nucleotides not matched to a gene: 2. The CDR3 totals 14 residues.

The chain links TRBV6-5 to TRBJ2-7; D call uncertain. CDR3 size: 13 residues. Trimming removed 5 bases from V and 4 bases from J, with 12 bases in between. Germline V gene sequence: CDR1 MNHEY, CDR2 SVGAGI. DNA of the CDR3: TGTGCCAGCAGTACCCGGAGAGGATACGAGCAGTACTTC. Translation: CASSTRRGYEQYF.

This clone has only a few counts. This sequence joins TRBV5-4 and TRBJ1-4, with 9 bases aligning to TRBD1. The V gene's germline CDR1 is SGHNT and CDR2 YYREEE (reference sequence). Trimming removed 1 base from V and 5 bases from J; junction bases left unmatched: 3. The CDR3 spans 15 residues. The CDR3 nucleotides read TGTGCCAGCAGCTTGACCGGGACAGGGAATGAAAAACTGTTTTTT. Amino acids: CASSLTGTGNEKLFF.

The rearrangement links TRBV4-1 to TRBJ2-7; possibly TRBD1 for D (6 bases). The CDR3 length is 15 residues. V lost 4 bases, J lost 4 bases, and 17 bases lay in between. In germline, CDR1 is MGHRA, CDR2 YSYEKL. CDR3 loop: CASSPNSGDYYEQYF. Written as DNA, the CDR3 is TGCGCCAGCAGCCCCAATTCAGGGGATTATTACGAGCAGTACTTC.

The chain couples TRBV7-9 to TRBJ2-2; 11 positions match TRBD2. Germline lookup yields CDR1 SEHNR and CDR2 FQNEAQ (reference sequence). The CDR3 loop spans 17 amino acids. V lost 4 bases to trimming and J lost 2 bases; unmatched junction nucleotides: 6. In DNA form, the CDR3 reads TGTGCCAGCAGCTACACTAGCGGGGGAGCTAACACCGGGGAGCTGTTTTTT. This encodes CASSYTSGGANTGELFF.

The sample holds a few counts of this clone. This chain joins TRBV5-1 and TRBJ1-2; D uncertain. Germline V lookup: CDR1 SGHRS, CDR2 YFSETQ. The CDR3 contains 15 residues. Deletions cut 0 bases from V and 4 bases from J, with 13 bases between. CDR3 in amino acids: CASSLGSGESYGYTF. The CDR3 DNA reads TGCGCCAGCAGCTTGGGCTCCGGGGAAAGCTATGGCTACACCTTC.

This clone showed up just a few times. The chain uses TRBV15 and TRBJ1-3; 8 positions match TRBD1. Germline V gene data show CDR1 as LNHNV and CDR2 as YYDKDF (reference sequence). V was clipped by 3 bases and J by 4 bases; unmatched bases: 5. This CDR3 spans 15 amino acids. The CDR3, as DNA: TGTGCCACCAGCAGCCGCCGGACAGGGGGAAACACCATATATTTT. Translated: CATSSRRTGGNTIYF.

J is TRBJ2-7 and V is TRBV12-2; the table's D gene call, TRBD1, was not cross checked with the DNA. TRBV12-2 is given as a pseudogene. This CDR3 is built from 12 residues. This CDR3 is CASRAGPYEQYF. DNA of the CDR3: TGTGCAAGTCGGGCAGGTCCCTACGAGCAGTACTTC.

This clone was seen a handful of times. V usage is TRBV4-3 and J usage is TRBJ1-2, with a possible D match to TRBD1 (5 bases). V dropped 0 bases and J dropped 1 base, with 12 bases sitting between them. Germline CDR1 LGHNA, CDR2 YSLEER. CDR3 size: 16 residues. The CDR3 DNA sequence: TGCGCCAGCAGCCAAGACCGACAGAACCTTAACTATGGCTACACCTTC. It yields the protein CASSQDRQNLNYGYTF.

A few counts support this clone. The chain's CDR3 is CASSQLGLANQPQHF. The DNA for the CDR3 is TGCGCCAGCAGCCAACTGGGACTTGCCAATCAGCCCCAGCATTTT. The V gene is TRBV4-1, the J gene TRBJ1-5; possibly TRBD1 for D (5 bases). This CDR3 region has 15 residues. Germline CDR1 MGHRA, CDR2 YSYEKL. Deletions cut 2 bases from V and 3 bases from J, with 11 bases between.

The gene calls are TRBV6-1 and TRBJ1-1, with 7 bases identical to TRBD1. From germline, CDR1 is MNHNS and CDR2 SASEGT. The V segment lost 7 bases and the J segment 0 bases; nucleotides outside the gene matches: 5. The CDR3 is 14 amino acids. This chain's CDR3 is CASTNRGMNTEAFF. In DNA, the CDR3 is TGTGCCAGCACAAACAGGGGCATGAACACTGAAGCTTTCTTT.